Listed below are T cell receptor beta chains from one sample, sequenced in a study of shared clonotypes between healthy human individuals. The data were produced by immunoSEQ multiplex PCR, yet TCRdb's version contains in-frame clones alone and is incomplete. The sample has some 1.5 million clones, roughly 95% seen once. Input material: naive CD4+ T cells sorted from blood. The receptors come from a man under 40 in good health. Both conserved end residues are part of each CDR3. D genes are given only for firm matches. Rows give clone size only sometimes, using once, few, many, or a class for an expanded clone.

clone size,D gene,J gene,V gene,CDR3 DNA,CDR3 protein
-,TRBD1,TRBJ2-1,TRBV6-1,TGTGCCAGCAGTGAAGGTCGCGACGACAGGACAGGGGACTACAATGAGCAGTTCTTC,CASSEGRDDRTGDYNEQFF
-,-,TRBJ2-3,TRBV11-3,TGTGCCAGCAGCTTTTCGCGCACAGATACGCAGTATTTT,CASSFSRTDTQYF
-,-,TRBJ2-5,TRBV11-2,TGTGCCAGCAGCTCCCCACTAAGGGGAGTCAAGACCCAGTACTTC,CASSSPLRGVKTQYF
-,-,TRBJ2-7,TRBV11-2,TGTGCCAGCAGCGGAGCAGGATACGAGCAGTACTTC,CASSGAGYEQYF
few,-,TRBJ1-2,TRBV7-2,TGTGCCAGCAGCCCAGAGGCGGTCTATGGCTACACCTTC,CASSPEAVYGYTF
-,TRBD1,TRBJ1-1,TRBV29-1,TGCAGCGTTCGGGGACAGGCGAACACTGAAGCTTTCTTT,CSVRGQANTEAFF
-,-,TRBJ2-5,TRBV14,TGTGCCAGCAGCCCGACGCGCACGGGGCCACCTCAAGAGACCCAGTACTTC,CASSPTRTGPPQETQYF
-,-,TRBJ2-7,TRBV7-2,TGTGCCAGCAGCTTAGTGGCAGAGTACGAGCAGTACTTC,CASSLVAEYEQYF
-,-,TRBJ1-4,TRBV5-1,TGCGCCAGCACACTTTGGGGTTCAACTAATGAAAAACTGTTTTTT,CASTLWGSTNEKLFF
-,TRBD1,TRBJ1-5,TRBV19,TGTGCCAGTAGGGTTACAGGGGTGAATAGCAATCAGCCCCAGCATTTT,CASRVTGVNSNQPQHF
-,-,TRBJ2-7,TRBV10-3,TGTGCCATCAGTGAGTTCAGGGACTACGAGCAGTACTTC,CAISEFRDYEQYF
-,TRBD2,TRBJ2-7,TRBV29-1,TGCAGCGTGGGGGGGTACGGGCAGTACTTC,CSVGGYGQYF
-,TRBD1,TRBJ2-7,TRBV27,TGTGCCAGCAGTTTATCGGGACAGGGGGCCCAATACGAGCAGTACTTC,CASSLSGQGAQYEQYF
once,-,TRBJ2-1,TRBV19,TGTGCCACCCGGACTTTCTACAATGAGCAGTTCTTC,CATRTFYNEQFF
-,-,TRBJ1-2,TRBV10-1,TGCGCCAGCAGTGAAGGAACGGGCCTTAATAGCGGCTACACCTTC,CASSEGTGLNSGYTF
once,-,TRBJ1-5,TRBV7-2,TGTGCCAGCAGCTTACGAAGCAATCAGCCCCAGCATTTT,CASSLRSNQPQHF
-,-,TRBJ2-1,TRBV5-1,TGCGCCAGCAGCTTGGTTCCTTACAATGAGCAGTTCTTC,CASSLVPYNEQFF
-,-,TRBJ1-1,TRBV7-9,TGTGCCAGCAGCACAGTGAGGGGGGCGAACACTGAAGCTTTCTTT,CASSTVRGANTEAFF
-,-,TRBJ2-1,TRBV21-1,TGTGCCAGCAGGATCAGAGGACGGTACAATGAGCAGTTCTTC,CASRIRGRYNEQFF
once,TRBD2,TRBJ2-5,TRBV7-2,TGTGCCAGCAGCTTAGCGCTAGCGGGAGGGATCCAAGAGACCCAGTACTTC,CASSLALAGGIQETQYF
once,-,TRBJ2-3,TRBV9,TGTGCCAGCAGCGTGGGGGCGAATACGCAGTATTTT,CASSVGANTQYF
-,TRBD2,TRBJ2-2,TRBV7-6,TGTGCCAGCAGCTTAACCAGGACTAGCGGGAGAGGAAACACCGGGGAGCTGTTTTTT,CASSLTRTSGRGNTGELFF
-,-,TRBJ2-2,TRBV19,TGTGCCAGTAATAGAGGTGACACCGGGGAGCTGTTTTTT,CASNRGDTGELFF
-,-,TRBJ2-7,TRBV2,TGTGCCAGCAGTGCCGCCGGCGGGTTAAGCTCCTACGAGCAGTACTTC,CASSAAGGLSSYEQYF
-,-,TRBJ2-2,TRBV10-1,TGCGCCAGCAGTGAATTGAACACCGGGGAGCTGTTTTTT,CASSELNTGELFF
-,-,TRBJ2-1,TRBV28,TGTGCCAGCAGTTATGTCTACAATGAGCAGTTCTTC,CASSYVYNEQFF
-,TRBD2,TRBJ2-7,TRBV27,TGTGCCAGCAGTTTTAGTCGGGAGGGCCCTCTATACGAGCAGTACTTC,CASSFSREGPLYEQYF
-,TRBD1,TRBJ1-4,TRBV2,TGTGCCAGCAGAATACAGGGGGCTGCAACTAATGAAAAACTGTTTTTT,CASRIQGAATNEKLFF
-,-,TRBJ2-2,TRBV19,TGTGCCAGTAGTAGCCAGGCGGACACCGGGGAGCTGTTTTTT,CASSSQADTGELFF
-,-,TRBJ2-7,TRBV28,TGTGCCAGCAGTCCTACAGGTTTATCCTACGAGCAGTACTTC,CASSPTGLSYEQYF
-,TRBD1,TRBJ2-7,TRBV10-2,TGCGCCAGCAGTACACCTGACAGGGGGCTACCCTACGAGCAGTACTTC,CASSTPDRGLPYEQYF
once,-,TRBJ1-2,TRBV4-2,TGTGCCAGCAGCCAAGAAGCCGAAATCTATGGCTACACCTTC,CASSQEAEIYGYTF
-,TRBD1,TRBJ1-1,TRBV29-1,TGCAGCTTACAGGGGTACGACACTGAAGCTTTCTTT,CSLQGYDTEAFF
-,-,TRBJ1-2,TRBV10-1,TGCGCCAGCAGAAGGTCCTACTATGGCTACACCTTC,CASRRSYYGYTF
once,TRBD1,TRBJ2-2,TRBV7-3,TGTGCCAGCAGCTTAACAACCCCGGGACAGGGGGTGAGCGGGGAGCTGTTTTTT,CASSLTTPGQGVSGELFF
-,TRBD1,TRBJ2-5,TRBV9,TGTGCCAGCAGCCCCGGGACAGGGGTCTCATATGAGACCCAGTACTTC,CASSPGTGVSYETQYF
-,-,TRBJ2-5,TRBV6-5,TGTGCCAGCAGTTACCTGGGAAACCAGTACTTC,CASSYLGNQYF
-,TRBD1,TRBJ2-5,TRBV28,TGTGCCAGCAGTTTATACTTTCCTGGACAGGGGCAGCAAGAGACCCAGTACTTC,CASSLYFPGQGQQETQYF
few,TRBD1,TRBJ1-3,TRBV28,TGTGCCAGCAGTTCCCTTACAGGGGCGGGCTCTGGAAACACCATATATTTT,CASSSLTGAGSGNTIYF
-,-,TRBJ1-5,TRBV28,TGTGCCAGCAGCCCAACAGGGACCCGCAATCAGCCCCAGCATTTT,CASSPTGTRNQPQHF
-,-,TRBJ2-1,TRBV6-5,TGTGCCAGTGCAATCAGCTCCTACAATGAGCAGTTCTTC,CASAISSYNEQFF